Presented here are 18 T cell receptor beta chains from one specimen sequenced in a study of T cells in Graves' hyperthyroidism and ophthalmopathy. Researchers took RNA transcripts and amplified the TCR beta CDR3 regions from them. Initially, a first-round RT-PCR of the TCR CDR3 employed the HTBI primer set. TCRdb re-called the multiplex PCR reads through MiXCR, storing one row per CDR3 protein. The sample lists a few hundred thousand distinct CDR3 sequences, about 15% occurring once. Input material: blood. These receptors came from a woman under 40 with Graves' hyperthyroidism that later progressed to Graves' ophthalmopathy.

This clonotype was found many times. The rearrangement joins TRBV11-3 to TRBJ2-1; no clear D gene. Germline-derived CDR1 and CDR2 are SGHNT and YENEEA. The CDR3 contains 17 residues. V was pared by 1 base and J by 6 bases, with 19 bases between. The CDR3 nucleotides read TGTGCCAGCAGCTTAGCCTACCGTCAGATGAACTTCAATGAGCAGTTCTTC. It encodes CASSLAYRQMNFNEQFF.

Ten or more counts support this clonotype. The rearrangement joins TRBV5-1 to TRBJ2-1; 12 bases are shared with TRBD2. This CDR3 region has 15 residues. Germline-derived CDR1 and CDR2 are SGHRS and YFSETQ. The trim removed 4 bases at V and 4 bases at J, leaving 3 bases unmatched. The CDR3 loop reads CASSNGTSGYNEQFF. In nucleotides, the CDR3 is TGCGCCAGCAGCAACGGGACTAGCGGGTACAATGAGCAGTTCTTC. The whole variable domain, remainder taken from reference TRBV5-1 and TRBJ2-1, is KAGVTQTPRYLIKTRGQQVTLSCSPISGHRSVSWYQQTPGQGLQFLFEYFSETQRNKGNFPGRFSGRQFSNSRSEMNVSTLELGDSALYLCASSNGTSGYNEQFFGPGTRLTVL.

This clonotype was detected many times. The chain couples TRBV30 to TRBJ2-2, with a tentative D call TRBD2 (6 bases). CDR3 length: 13 amino acids. Germline V gene data show CDR1 as GTSNPN and CDR2 as SVGIG (reference sequence). V lost 2 bases and J lost 7, with 11 bases in between. The CDR3 DNA is TGTGCCTGGAGTCTAGCGAGGTTCGGGGAGCTGTTTTTT. Its translation is CAWSLARFGELFF. Complete variable domain (other parts from reference TRBV30 and TRBJ2-2): SQTIHQWPATLVQPVGSPLSLECTVEGTSNPNLYWYRQAAGRGLQLLFYSVGIGQISSEVPQNLSASRPQDRQFILSSKKLLLSDSGFYLCAWSLARFGELFFGEGSRLTVL.

This clonotype was seen at least ten times. The V gene is TRBV3-1, the J gene TRBJ2-1, with 13 bases that match TRBD2. Germline V lookup: CDR1 LGHDT, CDR2 YNNKEL (reference sequence). This CDR3 has 16 residues. Trimming cost V 3 bases and J 5 bases; bases outside gene matches: 4. CDR3 region: CASSHTLAGGDNEQFF. CDR3 nucleotide sequence: TGTGCCAGCAGCCATACACTAGCGGGAGGGGACAATGAGCAGTTCTTC.

V usage is TRBV6-2 or TRBV6-3 and J usage is TRBJ1-2, with 8 bases aligning to TRBD1. Per germline, CDR1 MNHEY and CDR2 SVGEGT. The CDR3 has 14 amino acids. The V gene end was trimmed by 1 base and the J gene end by 5 bases; junction bases not matched to a gene: 3. The CDR3 nucleotides read TGTGCCAGCAGTTACTATCGACAGGGGTATGGCTACACCTTC. Residues: CASSYYRQGYGYTF.

This clonotype was seen more than once but under ten times. This chain links TRBV27 with TRBJ1-5; D might be TRBD1 (6 bases). The CDR3 runs to 14 residues. V lost 4 bases and J lost 6, with 13 bases in between. The V gene's germline CDR1 is MNHEY and CDR2 SMNVEV (reference sequence). The chain's CDR3 is CASSSHGGLQPQHF. The CDR3, as DNA: TGTGCCAGCAGTTCTCATGGGGGGCTTCAGCCCCAGCATTTT.

The chain employs TRBV6-1 and TRBJ1-2; maybe TRBD1 (6 bases). Trimming removed 6 bases from V and 8 bases from J, with 16 bases in between. Germline CDR1 and CDR2: MNHNS and SASEGT. The CDR3 is 13 residues long. In nucleotides, the CDR3 is TGTGCCAGCAGACCAGACAGGATTGGAGGCTACACCTTC. This codes for CASRPDRIGGYTF.

This clonotype was found many times. The chain joins TRBV27 to TRBJ2-3; tentatively, D is TRBD2 (6 bases). Germline assignment: CDR1 MNHEY and CDR2 SMNVEV (reference sequence). This CDR3 spans 16 amino acids. Trimming took off 1 base at V and 4 bases at J, with 15 bases between the two ends. DNA of the CDR3: TGTGCCAGCAGTTTATTTTTAACTGGCGGGGCAGATACGCAGTATTTT. Translated, it gives CASSLFLTGGADTQYF.

There are many counts of this clonotype. The chain links TRBV12-3 or TRBV12-4 to TRBJ1-6; TRBD1 agrees at 7 bases. The V and J ends lost 6 bases and 5 bases, in that order; junction bases with no gene match: 7. This CDR3 comprises 15 residues. CDR3 coding DNA: TGTGCCAGCAGGACCGGGACAGTTAATAATTCACCCCTCCACTTT. It encodes CASRTGTVNNSPLHF.

This clonotype was recorded many times. V and J are TRBV3-1 and TRBJ1-1, with 7 nucleotides matching TRBD1. Per germline, CDR1 LGHDT and CDR2 YNNKEL (reference sequence). The CDR3 spans 14 residues. The J segment lost 5 bases and the V segment lost 3 bases, leaving 6 bases of the junction unmatched. The CDR3 here is CASSHSTGYTEAFF. The CDR3 DNA is TGTGCCAGCAGCCATTCGACAGGGTATACTGAAGCTTTCTTT. The whole variable domain, filled in from reference TRBV3-1 and TRBJ1-1, reads DTAVSQTPKYLVTQMGNDKSIKCEQNLGHDTMYWYKQDSKKFLKIMFSYNNKELIINETVPNRFSPKSPDKAHLNLHINSLELGDSAVYFCASSHSTGYTEAFFGQGTRLTVV.

This clonotype was found many times. The chain uses TRBV12-3 or TRBV12-4 and TRBJ1-5, with 12 bases lining up with TRBD1. Losses at the gene ends were 6 bases for V and 6 bases for J; bases not matched to a gene: 9. The CDR3 is 16 amino acids. The CDR3 DNA is TGTGCCAGCAGCCCGGGGGACAGGGGGCTCGGTCAGCCCCAGCATTTT. It encodes CASSPGDRGLGQPQHF.

As for this clonotype: A much larger clone sits a single nucleotide away, making a read error possible. The genes are TRBV7-9 and TRBJ2-1; D might be TRBD2 (6 bases). Per germline, CDR1 SEHNR and CDR2 FQNEAQ (reference sequence). CDR3 length equals 16 residues. The V and J ends lost 4 bases and 5 bases respectively, with 18 bases between them. CDR3 residues: CASSSGRGMTHNEQFF. Here the CDR3 DNA reads TGTGCCAGCAGCTCGGGGCGCGGGATGACCCACAATGAGCAGTTCTTC.

Ten or more counts support this clonotype. The J gene is TRBJ1-2, the V gene TRBV20-1, with D possibly being TRBD1 (6 bases). The CDR3 is 14 amino acids. Between the trimmed V and J ends, which lost 0 bases and 7 bases, there was a span of 15 bases. The germline CDR1 and CDR2 sequences are DFQATT and SNEGSKA (reference sequence). In DNA form, the CDR3 reads TGCAGTGCTAGAGATCGCAGGGGCGATGGTGGCTACACCTTC. It yields the protein CSARDRRGDGGYTF.

This clonotype was observed at least ten times. This chain links TRBV29-1 with TRBJ1-2; no clear D. CDR3 length: 12 residues. CDR1 is SQVTM, CDR2 ANQGSEA, per germline. The V end lost 3 bases, the J end lost 4 bases, and 9 bases lay between the germline ends. The CDR3 nucleotides are TGCAGCGTTGAGAGGCAGTTCTATGGCTACACCTTC. Amino acids: CSVERQFYGYTF.

A remark on this clonotype: A single base separates this from a much larger clone, so it may be a read error. J is TRBJ1-4 and V is TRBV19, with a weak D call TRBD1 (6 bases). The CDR3 totals 17 residues. Germline CDR1 and CDR2: LNHDA and SQIVND (reference sequence). Here the CDR3 reads CASSRLGGPAANEKLLF. Here the CDR3 DNA reads TGTGCCAGTAGTCGACTTGGGGGCCCCGCAGCTAATGAAAAACTGCTTTTT.

This clonotype was recorded many times. This sequence joins TRBV11-2 and TRBJ2-5; the D gene could be TRBD1 or TRBD2 (5 bases each). The CDR3 covers 14 residues. The V gene lost 5 bases and the J gene lost 4 bases, with 14 bases spanning the gap. Germline CDR1 reads SGHAT; CDR2 reads FQNNGV. CDR3 region: CASSRIGTGETQYF. Written as DNA, the CDR3 is TGTGCCAGCAGCCGTATTGGGACGGGAGAGACCCAGTACTTC.

Worth noting for this clonotype: Germline is not matched at one junction end, which may reflect a read error. The chain employs TRBV5-1 and TRBJ2-1; 12 positions match TRBD2. This CDR3 is 16 amino acids long. Germline CDR1 reads SGHRS; CDR2 reads YFSETQ. The CDR3 nucleotides read TGCGCCAGCAGCTTGAGGACTAGCGGGGACTACAATGAGCAGTCCTTC. Translation: CASSLRTSGDYNEQSF.

This clonotype was counted ten times or more. V and J are TRBV11-2 and TRBJ2-3, with 9 nucleotides matching TRBD2. The CDR3 has 16 residues. Germline loops: CDR1 SGHAT, CDR2 FQNNGV. Germline trimming cut 4 bases from V and 0 bases from J; bases unmatched to any gene: 5. Written as DNA, the CDR3 is TGTGCCAGCAGCTACGGACTAGCGTTAAGCACAGATACGCAGTATTTT. Translation: CASSYGLALSTDTQYF.